The subject of this entry is one TCR beta chain. This sample is drawn from a study of monozygotic twins with inflammatory bowel disease. TCRdb re-called the 5' RACE reads and shows each CDR3 protein once, DNA omitted. This sample's table has 200,000 to 250,000 distinct CDR3 sequences. This TCR derives from a human donor with ulcerative colitis or Crohn's disease, or a healthy co-twin of an affected twin (not recorded which). The specimen was blood.

The CDR3 loop is CASLSRGARGRGELFF. The V call is TRBV12-3 or TRBV12-4, the J call TRBJ2-2; the D gene TCRdb calls, TRBD1, cannot be checked with no DNA. The CDR3 runs to 16 residues.